This TCR beta chain derives from a study of blood T cell repertoires in COVID-19. As for the study in general: The study drew acute and convalescent COVID-19 samples from the United States, Italy and Spain. From T cells, B-cell-depleted T cells, or PBMCs came the material, which was cDNA or gDNA.

The CDR3 runs 17 residues. The V segment lost 5 bases and the J segment 3 bases; nucleotides outside the gene matches: 11. Germline V lookup: CDR1 MNHEY, CDR2 SMNVEV (reference sequence). Original data processing: Estimated nucleated cell counts came from reference gene primer amplification. Libraries were prepared by immunoSEQ multiplex PCR; TCRdb keeps only in-frame clonotypes and omits some of them. The DNA gave D and trimming, while V, J and clone size come from that table. The sample consists of 200,000 or so clones, approximately 80% of them appearing once. The TCR was taken from a human donor with acute or convalescent COVID-19. The donor label of this sample is uncertain. Sequencing was done on a sample of peripheral blood. The V call is TRBV27, the J call TRBJ2-7, with 12 bases fitting TRBD1. CDR3 sequence (DNA): TGTGCCAGCAGTCGGGGACAGGGGGCGTCTTCACACTACGAGCAGTACTTC. Translation: CASSRGQGASSHYEQYF.